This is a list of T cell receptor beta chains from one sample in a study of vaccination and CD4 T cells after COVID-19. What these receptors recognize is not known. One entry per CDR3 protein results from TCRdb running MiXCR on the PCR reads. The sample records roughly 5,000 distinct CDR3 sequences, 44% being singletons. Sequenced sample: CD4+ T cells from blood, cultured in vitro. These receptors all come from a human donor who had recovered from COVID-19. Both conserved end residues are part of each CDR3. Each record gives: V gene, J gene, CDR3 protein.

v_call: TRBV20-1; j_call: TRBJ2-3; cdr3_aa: CSATRGPDTQYF
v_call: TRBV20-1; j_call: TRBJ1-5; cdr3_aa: CSAAQGPEPQHF
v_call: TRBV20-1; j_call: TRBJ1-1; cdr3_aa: CSARAGTVTIEAFF
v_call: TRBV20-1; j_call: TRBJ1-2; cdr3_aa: CSAPLRTGNIGGYTF
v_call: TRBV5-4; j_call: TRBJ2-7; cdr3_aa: CASSVDPSYEQYF
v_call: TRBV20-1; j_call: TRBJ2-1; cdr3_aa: CSAPLAEVGEQFF
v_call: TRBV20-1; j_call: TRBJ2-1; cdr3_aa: CSAGGSGFNEQFF
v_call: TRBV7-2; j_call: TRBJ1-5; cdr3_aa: CASSLRGQPQHF
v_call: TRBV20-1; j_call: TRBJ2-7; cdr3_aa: CSATHSGGARNEQYF
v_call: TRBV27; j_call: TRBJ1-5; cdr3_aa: CASSSGGSNQPQHF
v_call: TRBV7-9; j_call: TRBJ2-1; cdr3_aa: CASSRSDNEQFF
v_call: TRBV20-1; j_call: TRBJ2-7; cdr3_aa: CSAPKRGTYEQYF
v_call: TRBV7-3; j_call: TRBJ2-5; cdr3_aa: CASSLSSGGTQYF
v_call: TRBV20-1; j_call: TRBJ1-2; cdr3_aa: CSASLPGLPSIGTF
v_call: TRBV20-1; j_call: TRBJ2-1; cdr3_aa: CSAIMADNEQFF
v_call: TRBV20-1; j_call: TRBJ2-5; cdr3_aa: CSAPGTGQETQYF
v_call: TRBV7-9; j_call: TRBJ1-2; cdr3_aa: CASSRTGGGYTF
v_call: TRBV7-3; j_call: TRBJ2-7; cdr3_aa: CASSTGPAYEQYF
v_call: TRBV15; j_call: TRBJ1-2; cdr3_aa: CATSGWTGNYGYTF
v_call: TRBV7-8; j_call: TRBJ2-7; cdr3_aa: CASSLWTASYEQYF
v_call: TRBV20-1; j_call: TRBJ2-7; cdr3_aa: CSARDWDRGSYEQYF
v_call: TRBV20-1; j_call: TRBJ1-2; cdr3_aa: CSASKTGDYGYTF
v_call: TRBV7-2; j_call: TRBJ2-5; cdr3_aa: CASSEQGAISETQYF
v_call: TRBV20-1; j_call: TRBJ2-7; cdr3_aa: CSAPKWSRGYEQYF
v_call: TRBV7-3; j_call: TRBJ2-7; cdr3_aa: CASSLQPAGGPYEQYF
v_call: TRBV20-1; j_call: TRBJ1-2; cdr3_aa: CSARDPIPDEDTF
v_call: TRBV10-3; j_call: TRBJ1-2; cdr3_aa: CAISESGYGYTF
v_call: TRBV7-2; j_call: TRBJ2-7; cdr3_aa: CASSPSQPPYEQYF
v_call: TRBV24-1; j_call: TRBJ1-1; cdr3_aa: CATSDAGQLEAFF
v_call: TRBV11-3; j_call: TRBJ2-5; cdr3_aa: CASSFSTEVETQYF
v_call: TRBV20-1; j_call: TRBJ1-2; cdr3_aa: CSARLPGHNYGYTF
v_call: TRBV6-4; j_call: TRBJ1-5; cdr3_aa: CASSDPYSGGGNQPQHF